This T cell receptor beta chain emerged from a study of chemoradiotherapy in HPV16-positive cancers. The data were produced by immunoSEQ multiplex PCR, yet TCRdb's version contains in-frame clones alone and is incomplete. The table shows roughly 19,000 clones, with about 89% occurring only once. Germline CDR1 and CDR2: ENHRY and SYGVKD. V dropped 4 bases and J dropped 4 bases, with 14 bases sitting between them. The CDR3 spans 15 residues. This sequence was found in a human donor with HPV-associated anogenital cancer. Sample: blood, taken from a patient who underwent chemoradiotherapy. This chain links TRBV10-3 with TRBJ2-1; D may be TRBD2 (6 bases). The CDR3 loop is CAISASGGTYNEQFF. The CDR3 DNA follows: TGTGCCATCAGTGCCAGTGGGGGGACTTACAATGAGCAGTTCTTC.